This TCR beta chain was captured in a study of shared clonotypes between healthy human individuals. Study-level points and caveats: Four donors shared approximately 5% of their naive CD4 clonotypes.

The authors divided CD4+ cells into CD45RA+ naive and CD45RA-negative memory subsets. TCRdb keeps only in-frame clones here, not all; method: immunoSEQ multiplex PCR. The sample records under 2,500,000 clones, approximately 96% being singletons. Note on this clone: Its target is unknown.

The germline gives CDR1 SGHRS, CDR2 YFSETQ. The CDR3 length is 18 residues. J gave up 4 bases and V 0 bases, and 9 bases lay outside the gene matches. This sequence was found in a man aged 18 to 29 in good health. Sequenced material: naive CD4+ T cells sorted from blood. Subset here: CD45RA+ positively selected. The chain links TRBV5-1 to TRBJ2-6; 8 bases align to TRBD1. CDR3 coding DNA: TGCGCCAGCAGCTTGGGGTCGGCAGGGGGCCCCGGGGCCAACGTCCTGACTTTC. The encoded protein is CASSLGSAGGPGANVLTF.